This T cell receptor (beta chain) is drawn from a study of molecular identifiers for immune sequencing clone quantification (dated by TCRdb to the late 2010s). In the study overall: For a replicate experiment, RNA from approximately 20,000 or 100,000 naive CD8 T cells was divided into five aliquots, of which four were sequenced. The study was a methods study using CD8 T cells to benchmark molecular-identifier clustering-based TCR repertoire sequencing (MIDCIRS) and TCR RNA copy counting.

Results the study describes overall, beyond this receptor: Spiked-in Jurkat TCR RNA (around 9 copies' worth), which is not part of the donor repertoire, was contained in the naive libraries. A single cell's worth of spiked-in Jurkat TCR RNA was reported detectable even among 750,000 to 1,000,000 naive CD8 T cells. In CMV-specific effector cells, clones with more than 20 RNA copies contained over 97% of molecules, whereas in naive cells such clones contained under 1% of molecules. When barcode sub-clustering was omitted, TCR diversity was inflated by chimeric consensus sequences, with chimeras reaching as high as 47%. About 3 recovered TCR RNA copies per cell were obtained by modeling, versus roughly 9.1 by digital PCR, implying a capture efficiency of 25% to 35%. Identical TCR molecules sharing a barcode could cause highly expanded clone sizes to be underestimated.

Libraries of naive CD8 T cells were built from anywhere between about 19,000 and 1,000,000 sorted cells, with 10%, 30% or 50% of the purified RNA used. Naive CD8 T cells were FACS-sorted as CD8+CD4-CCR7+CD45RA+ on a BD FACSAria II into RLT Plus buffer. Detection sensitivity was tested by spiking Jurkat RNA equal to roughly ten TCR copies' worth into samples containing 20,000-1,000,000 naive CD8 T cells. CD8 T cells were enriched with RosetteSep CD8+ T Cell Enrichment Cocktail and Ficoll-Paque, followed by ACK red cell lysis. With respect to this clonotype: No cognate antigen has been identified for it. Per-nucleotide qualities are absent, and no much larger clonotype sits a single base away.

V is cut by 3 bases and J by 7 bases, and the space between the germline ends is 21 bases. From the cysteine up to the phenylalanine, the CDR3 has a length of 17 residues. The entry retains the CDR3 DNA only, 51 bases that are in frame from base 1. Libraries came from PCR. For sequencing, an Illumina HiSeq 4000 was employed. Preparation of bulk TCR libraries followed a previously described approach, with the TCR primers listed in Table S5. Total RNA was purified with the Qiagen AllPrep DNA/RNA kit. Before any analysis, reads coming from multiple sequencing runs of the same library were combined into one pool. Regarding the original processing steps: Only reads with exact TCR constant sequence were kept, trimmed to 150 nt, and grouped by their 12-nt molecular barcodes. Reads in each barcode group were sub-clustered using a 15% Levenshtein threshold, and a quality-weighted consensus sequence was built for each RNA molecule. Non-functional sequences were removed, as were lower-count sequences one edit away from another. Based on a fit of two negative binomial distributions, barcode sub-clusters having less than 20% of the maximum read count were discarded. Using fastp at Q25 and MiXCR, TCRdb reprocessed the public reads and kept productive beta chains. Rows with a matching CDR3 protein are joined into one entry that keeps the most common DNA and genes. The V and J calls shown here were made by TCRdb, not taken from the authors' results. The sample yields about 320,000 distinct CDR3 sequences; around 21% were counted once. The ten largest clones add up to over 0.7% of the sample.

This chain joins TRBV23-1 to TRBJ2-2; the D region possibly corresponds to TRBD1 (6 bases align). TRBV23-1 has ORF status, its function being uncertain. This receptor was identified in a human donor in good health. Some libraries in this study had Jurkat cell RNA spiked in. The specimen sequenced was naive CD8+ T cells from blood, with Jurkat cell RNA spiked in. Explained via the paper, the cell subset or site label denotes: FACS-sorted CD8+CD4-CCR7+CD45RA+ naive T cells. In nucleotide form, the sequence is TGCGCCAGCAGTCAGGGGGCGACAGGCCGTTCGAGCGGGGAGCTGTTTTTT. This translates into CASSQGATGRSSGELFF.